A single sample is the source of the 14 T cell receptor beta chains below, sequenced in a study of beta chain features in type 1 diabetes. Isolated RNA was reverse transcribed in full, so expressed TCRB transcripts were sequenced. The data were produced by immunoSEQ multiplex PCR, yet TCRdb's version contains in-frame clones alone and is incomplete. Here the sample spans more than 300,000 clones, 6.5% to 10% being singletons. The sample taken for sequencing was central memory CD4+ T cells from blood. These receptor sequences come from a woman under 30 in good health.

This clone was recorded a few times. The chain couples TRBV20-1 to TRBJ1-1; no clear D gene. The germline V and J ends were trimmed by 3 bases and 11 bases, with 13 bases remaining between them. This CDR3 region has 11 residues. Per germline, CDR1 DFQATT and CDR2 SNEGSKA (reference sequence). The CDR3 here is CSASRPNWAFF. DNA for the CDR3: TGCAGTGCTAGTCGGCCAAACTGGGCTTTCTTT.

This rearrangement joins TRBV2 to TRBJ2-5, with TRBD1 matching 8 bases. This CDR3 is built from 19 residues. Germline V gene lookup returns CDR1 SNHLY and CDR2 FYNNEI. V gave up 0 bases and J gave up 1 base; unmatched junction bases: 13. CDR3 region: CASSEALGWTGRLQETQYF. The CDR3 nucleotides are TGTGCCAGCAGTGAAGCGCTTGGATGGACAGGGCGCCTCCAAGAGACCCAGTACTTC.

This clone was counted many times. The J gene is TRBJ2-7, the V gene TRBV11-2, with D possibly TRBD2 on 5 matching bases. There are 14 residues in the CDR3. Trimming took 5 bases from V and 3 from J, leaving 14 bases between them. Germline V gene lookup returns CDR1 SGHAT and CDR2 FQNNGV. The CDR3: CASSQKNRGYEQYF. For the CDR3, the DNA is TGTGCCAGCAGCCAAAAAAACCGGGGCTACGAGCAGTACTTC. Looking up the rest from reference TRBV11-2 and TRBJ2-7 gives the full variable domain: EAGVAQSPRYKIIEKRQSVAFWCNPISGHATLYWYQQILGQGPKLLIQFQNNGVVDDSQLPKDRFSAERLKGVDSTLKIQPAKLEDSAVYLCASSQKNRGYEQYFGPGTRLTVT.

This clone occurred a few times. The V call is TRBV28, the J call TRBJ1-2, with 7 bases that match TRBD1. Trimming took 7 bases from V and 7 from J; bases not matched to a gene: 12. The CDR3 loop spans 14 amino acids. The germline V gene has CDR1 MDHEN and CDR2 SYDVKM. CDR3 sequence (DNA): TGTGCCAGCAACAGGGGAACAGGGTACTCTGGCTACACCTTC. It yields the protein CASNRGTGYSGYTF.

This clone was seen ten or more times. V usage is TRBV5-8 and J usage is TRBJ2-3; 13 bases match TRBD2. The CDR3 totals 19 residues. Germline values: CDR1 SGHTS, CDR2 YDEGEE. V lost 7 bases to trimming and J lost 1 base; unmatched junction nucleotides: 15. CDR3 coding DNA: TGTGCCAGCCCGCTGGCGGGGACTAGCGGGAACCTTGGCACAGATACGCAGTATTTT. Its translation is CASPLAGTSGNLGTDTQYF.

This rearrangement joins TRBV5-1 to TRBJ2-7; D is unclear. Per the germline V gene, CDR1 is SGHRS and CDR2 is YFSETQ. The CDR3 has 14 residues. V gave up 1 base and J gave up 0 bases, with 8 bases separating them. For the CDR3, the DNA is TGCGCCAGCAGCTTGCTTACAACCTCCTACGAGCAGTACTTC. Protein sequence: CASSLLTTSYEQYF.

The sample holds a few counts of this clone. V usage is TRBV10-1 and J usage is TRBJ2-5, with D hard to call. Germline-derived CDR1 and CDR2 are WNHNN and SYGVQD (reference sequence). Trimming left V 3 bases short and J 7 bases short, with 12 bases between. CDR3 length equals 13 residues. The CDR3 spells CASSETGSGTQYF. The DNA for the CDR3 is TGCGCCAGCAGTGAAACCGGGTCGGGGACCCAGTACTTC.

This clone was observed at least ten times. The chain couples TRBV29-1 to TRBJ2-3; 7 bases match TRBD2. Germline-derived CDR1 and CDR2 are SQVTM and ANQGSEA. The CDR3 is made up of 15 amino acids. J was trimmed by 1 base and V by 4 bases; bases with no gene match: 8. For the CDR3, the DNA is TGCAGCGTTGGGGGGGGACTCTTAGGCACAGATACGCAGTATTTT. Amino acid sequence: CSVGGGLLGTDTQYF.

Ten or more counts support this clone. The J gene is TRBJ1-1, the V gene TRBV11-2, with 7 bases that match TRBD1. The CDR3 length is 15 residues. Germline CDR1 and CDR2: SGHAT and FQNNGV. Germline trimming cut 4 bases from V and 7 bases from J; bases unmatched to any gene: 12. CDR3 sequence (DNA): TGTGCCAGCAGCTCGAACAGGGGCGTCTCACTTGAAGCTTTCTTT. Its protein product is CASSSNRGVSLEAFF.

The chain is built from TRBV7-2 and TRBJ2-5; TRBD1 matches at 8 bases. V dropped 3 bases and J dropped 1; count of bases not matched to a gene: 4. The CDR3 contains 15 residues. In germline, CDR1 is SGHTA, CDR2 FQGNSA. The CDR3 region has the DNA TGTGCCAGCAGCTTCCGAACAGGGGGCCAAGAGACCCAGTACTTC. Its translation: CASSFRTGGQETQYF.

This chain joins TRBV21-1 and TRBJ1-2; the D call TRBD1 from the table was never checked on the DNA. TRBV21-1 is termed a pseudogene. The CDR3 totals 15 residues. Here the CDR3 reads CASSPWGQGVGGYTF. In DNA form, the CDR3 reads TGTGCCAGCAGCCCCTGGGGACAGGGCGTTGGAGGCTACACCTTC.

The table lists this clone with a few counts. The V call is TRBV28, the J call TRBJ2-7; 7 bases map to TRBD2. Germline loops: CDR1 MDHEN, CDR2 SYDVKM. The CDR3 is made up of 21 amino acids. V lost 3 bases and J lost 4; bases outside the gene matches: 27. The CDR3, as DNA: TGTGCCAGCAGTTTTAGTTCCGGGCGGGAGTTGATATACTTGAGACGATACGAGCAGTACTTC. This encodes CASSFSSGRELIYLRRYEQYF.

V is TRBV9 and J is TRBJ2-3; D is unresolved. Germline CDR1 SGDLS, CDR2 YYNGEE. V was cut by 4 bases and J by 4 bases, with 22 bases left in between. The CDR3 is made up of 17 amino acids. CDR3 nucleotides: TGTGCCAGCAGCCTATACCCCGGTTCGAGGTCTCCAGATACGCAGTATTTT. Translating gives CASSLYPGSRSPDTQYF.

This chain uses TRBV4-2 with TRBJ2-5, with D possibly matching TRBD2 (6 bases). This CDR3 is 16 amino acids long. V was cut by 0 bases and J by 9 bases, with 20 bases left in between. Per germline, CDR1 LGHNA and CDR2 YNFKEQ. CDR3 in DNA: TGTGCCAGCAGCCAAGATTTCGGGAGCGGGCAAGGGGCCCAGTACTTC. Translating it yields CASSQDFGSGQGAQYF.